The 25 T cell receptor beta chains below were found in one sample sequenced in a study of blood T cell repertoires in COVID-19. Here immunoSEQ multiplex PCR was the method, and the copy in TCRdb shows in-frame clones only, minus some. The top ten clones hold about 4.5% of a sample with fewer than 500,000 clones, around 89% of them seen once. The sample was peripheral blood. The receptors here all came from a woman aged 25-40 years with acute or convalescent COVID-19.

This sequence joins TRBV5-1 and TRBJ2-5, with a weak D call TRBD1 (7 bases). The length of the CDR3 is 15 residues. Germline-derived CDR1 and CDR2 are SGHRS and YFSETQ. Trimming shortened V by 5 bases and J by 5 bases, and 19 bases separated the two germline ends. The CDR3 sequence: CASRLVQGGRETQYF. DNA for the CDR3: TGCGCCAGCAGGCTAGTGCAGGGGGGCAGGGAGACCCAGTACTTC.

The DNA of the CDR3 is TGCAGCGTTGCGGACAGGAGCATCACTGAAGCTTTCTTT. Its protein product is CSVADRSITEAFF. V is TRBV29-1 and J is TRBJ1-1; 7 bases match TRBD1. Germline assignment: CDR1 SQVTM and CDR2 ANQGSEA. V was pared by 4 bases and J by 4 bases, with 6 bases of the junction left unmatched. The CDR3 has 13 amino acids.

This clone came up once. The chain uses TRBV19 and TRBJ2-7, with 7 nucleotides matching TRBD2. Germline CDR1 reads LNHDA; CDR2 reads SQIVND (reference sequence). The CDR3 extends over 14 amino acids. Germline trimming cut 8 bases from V and 3 bases from J; bases unmatched to any gene: 10. This chain's CDR3 is CASLTGTIYYEQYF. The CDR3 DNA reads as TGTGCCAGTTTGACCGGGACTATATACTACGAGCAGTACTTC.

This clone has a single count. V gene TRBV5-1 combines with J gene TRBJ2-3; D unresolved. V was pared by 6 bases and J by 0 bases, with 14 bases between. CDR1 SGHRS and CDR2 YFSETQ come from the germline V gene. The CDR3 consists of 15 residues. The CDR3: CASTGSATSTDTQYF. The CDR3, as DNA: TGCGCCAGCACCGGAAGCGCAACTAGCACAGATACGCAGTATTTT.

This clone was observed once. The chain carries TRBV19 and TRBJ1-1, with 7 bases that match TRBD1. The CDR3 is 15 amino acids. Germline loops: CDR1 LNHDA, CDR2 SQIVND (reference sequence). The V and J ends lost 6 bases and 3 bases, in that order; junction bases with no gene match: 10. The CDR3 nucleotides are TGTGCCAGTAGCACCCGACAGGGTAGGCACACTGAAGCTTTCTTT. Its protein product is CASSTRQGRHTEAFF.

V is TRBV28 and J is TRBJ2-7; 7 nucleotides align to TRBD2. J lost 2 bases, V lost 4 bases, and 5 bases had no gene match. Germline values: CDR1 MDHEN, CDR2 SYDVKM. This CDR3 contains 14 residues. The CDR3 is CASSSPGGTYEQYF. The CDR3 DNA follows: TGTGCCAGCAGTTCCCCGGGGGGAACCTACGAGCAGTACTTC.

The CDR3 DNA sequence: TGTGCCAGCAGCCAAGGACAGGTTTTCAATTCACCCCTCCACTTT. Its translation is CASSQGQVFNSPLHF. This chain joins TRBV11-2 and TRBJ1-6; 7 bases fit TRBD1. The V gene end was trimmed by 5 bases and the J gene end by 7 bases; junction bases not matched to a gene: 8. The CDR3 runs 15 residues. The germline gives CDR1 SGHAT, CDR2 FQNNGV.

This clone appeared a single time. This sequence joins TRBV4-2 and TRBJ2-1; a possible D gene is TRBD1 (5 bases). With 1 base removed from V and 6 bases from J, the gap between germline ends came to 10 bases. CDR3 length: 14 residues. Germline values: CDR1 LGHNA, CDR2 YNFKEQ. CDR3 DNA sequence: TGTGCCAGCAGCCAAGTCCCCAGGGCCAATGAGCAGTTCTTC. Residues: CASSQVPRANEQFF.

This clone was recorded only once. The chain recombines TRBV6-6 with TRBJ2-5; 9 bases match TRBD1. Germline V gives CDR1 MNHNY, CDR2 SVGAGI (reference sequence). The CDR3 contains 13 residues. J was trimmed by 5 bases and V by 5 bases; bases with no gene match: 3. This CDR3 is CASSNRGRETQYF. The CDR3 region has the DNA TGTGCCAGCAGTAACAGGGGGCGGGAGACCCAGTACTTC.

The chain is built from TRBV6-5 and TRBJ1-5; D uncertain. CDR1 MNHEY and CDR2 SVGAGI come from the germline V gene. The CDR3 consists of 13 residues. V was trimmed by 5 bases and J by 1 base, leaving 6 bases between them. The CDR3 DNA is TGTGCCAGCAGTACTTTGAGCAATCAGCCCCAGCATTTT. Protein product: CASSTLSNQPQHF.

The J gene is TRBJ2-5, the V gene TRBV28; 14 bases are shared with TRBD2. Germline CDR1 MDHEN, CDR2 SYDVKM. The CDR3 is 17 amino acids. V was clipped by 7 bases and J by 6 bases; unmatched bases: 13. In DNA form, the CDR3 reads TGTGCCAGCAATCCCTCGACTAGCGGGGGGGCTGGGAAGACCCAGTACTTC. Protein sequence: CASNPSTSGGAGKTQYF.

The rearrangement links TRBV6-4 to TRBJ1-2, with 8 bases that match TRBD1. Trimming cost V 1 base and J 6 bases; bases outside gene matches: 7. The CDR3 extends over 15 amino acids. Germline V lookup: CDR1 MRHNA, CDR2 SNTAGT. CDR3 sequence (DNA): TGTGCCAGCAGTGACTGGCGACAGGGGTTAAATGGCTACACCTTC. The encoded protein is CASSDWRQGLNGYTF.

V and J are TRBV5-1 and TRBJ1-2; 9 bases line up with TRBD1. This CDR3 comprises 14 residues. Trimming removed 2 bases from V and 2 bases from J; junction bases left unmatched: 1. CDR1 and CDR2 (germline): SGHRS, YFSETQ. The CDR3 DNA reads as TGCGCCAGCAGCTTCGGACAGGGGAACTATGGCTACACCTTC. The encoded protein is CASSFGQGNYGYTF. The full variable domain, its missing parts supplied by reference TRBV5-1 and TRBJ1-2, is KAGVTQTPRYLIKTRGQQVTLSCSPISGHRSVSWYQQTPGQGLQFLFEYFSETQRNKGNFPGRFSGRQFSNSRSEMNVSTLELGDSALYLCASSFGQGNYGYTFGSGTRLTVV.

The chain links TRBV6-6 to TRBJ1-6; a weak D match, TRBD1 (6 bases). The CDR3 loop spans 14 amino acids. Trimming took off 2 bases at V and 10 bases at J, with 12 bases between the two ends. CDR1 and CDR2 (germline): MNHNY, SVGAGI (reference sequence). As DNA, the CDR3 is TGTGCCAGCAGTTACGCAGACAGGAACTCACCCCTCCACTTT. Protein product: CASSYADRNSPLHF.

The chain employs TRBV28 and TRBJ1-2, with D possibly matching TRBD1 (6 bases). Trimming took off 6 bases at V and 1 base at J, with 18 bases between the two ends. The germline gives CDR1 MDHEN, CDR2 SYDVKM. This CDR3 contains 16 residues. The DNA of the CDR3 is TGTGCCAGCAGCCTCGGGGGGGCCGTAAATAACTATGGCTACACCTTC. Encoded protein: CASSLGGAVNNYGYTF.

The gene calls are TRBV7-2 and TRBJ2-3; 10 bases are a match to TRBD2. V lost 5 bases to trimming and J lost 1 base; unmatched junction nucleotides: 6. Germline lookup yields CDR1 SGHTA and CDR2 FQGNSA. CDR3 size: 16 residues. The CDR3 nucleotides read TGTGCCAGCAGCCGCCCTAGCGGGGGCGGCACAGATACGCAGTATTTT. It encodes CASSRPSGGGTDTQYF.

This rearrangement joins TRBV10-2 to TRBJ1-5; D uncertain. The germline V gene encodes CDR1 WSHSY and CDR2 SAAADI. V shed 10 bases and J shed 2 bases, with 12 bases lying between them. CDR3 length: 13 residues. Written as DNA, the CDR3 is TGCGCCACCAAAGGTGAGGGCAATCAGCCCCAGCATTTT. Translating it yields CATKGEGNQPQHF.

The chain is built from TRBV11-2 and TRBJ2-1; maybe TRBD1 (5 bases). The ends were cut back, 3 bases at V and 0 bases at J, with 9 bases in the middle. The CDR3 loop spans 15 amino acids. Per germline, CDR1 SGHAT and CDR2 FQNNGV. The CDR3 sequence: CASSFTGSSYNEQFF. As DNA, the CDR3 is TGTGCCAGCAGCTTCACAGGAAGCTCCTACAATGAGCAGTTCTTC.

The chain couples TRBV2 to TRBJ2-3; unclear D gene. The CDR3 has 16 amino acids. Germline assignment: CDR1 SNHLY and CDR2 FYNNEI. V dropped 8 bases and J dropped 0 bases, with 18 bases sitting between them. The CDR3, as DNA: TGTGCCAGCCGCCGGCAGACTGTCTCTAGCACAGATACGCAGTATTTT. This gives the protein CASRRQTVSSTDTQYF.

This clone was seen a handful of times. This chain links TRBV18 with TRBJ1-2, with D possibly being TRBD1 (6 bases). This CDR3 contains 13 residues. Trimming left V 1 base short and J 9 bases short, with 12 bases between. Germline CDR1 is KGHSH and CDR2 is LQKENI. CDR3 protein: CASSPLRQESYTF. The CDR3 DNA is TGTGCCAGCTCACCACTTCGACAGGAGAGCTACACCTTC. The full variable domain, with the rest looked up from reference TRBV18 and TRBJ1-2, is NAGVMQNPRHLVRRRGQEARLRCSPMKGHSHVYWYRQLPEEGLKFMVYLQKENIIDESGMPKERFSAEFPKEGPSILRIQQVVRGDSAAYFCASSPLRQESYTFGSGTRLTVV.

The V call is TRBV2, the J call TRBJ2-7, with D possibly TRBD2 on 5 matching bases. The germline V and J ends were trimmed by 0 bases and 0 bases, with 9 bases remaining between them. Germline values: CDR1 SNHLY, CDR2 FYNNEI. The CDR3 totals 15 residues. The CDR3 DNA reads TGTGCCAGCAGTGAAGCGGCTGGGAGCTCCTACGAGCAGTACTTC. It encodes CASSEAAGSSYEQYF.

This clone was recorded only once. The V and J genes are TRBV6-5 and TRBJ1-1, with 8 bases lining up with TRBD1. Per the germline V gene, CDR1 is MNHEY and CDR2 is SVGAGI. The CDR3 is made up of 14 amino acids. Trimming removed 6 bases from V and 3 bases from J; junction bases left unmatched: 6. The CDR3 sequence: CASSQTGGDTEAFF. The CDR3 DNA sequence: TGTGCCAGCAGCCAAACAGGGGGTGACACTGAAGCTTTCTTT.

This rearrangement joins TRBV4-1 to TRBJ2-3; possible D gene TRBD2, 5 bases. CDR1 and CDR2 from the germline V gene are MGHRA and YSYEKL. The CDR3 runs to 16 residues. Trimming removed 0 bases at V and 4 bases at J, with 14 bases between. The CDR3: CASSQDSDALPDTQYF. The DNA of the CDR3 is TGCGCCAGCAGCCAAGATAGCGATGCCCTCCCAGATACGCAGTATTTT.

The chain links TRBV5-8 to TRBJ2-2, with 11 bases fitting TRBD1. Germline CDR1 and CDR2: SGHTS and YDEGEE. V shed 5 bases and J 4 bases; nucleotides not matched to a gene: 4. The CDR3 runs 15 residues. For the CDR3, the DNA is TGTGCCAGCAGGGACAGGGGGCGAGGCACCGGGGAGCTGTTTTTT. It yields the protein CASRDRGRGTGELFF.

The CDR3 DNA reads as TGTGCCAGCTTACGCGGACGGGAAACGTACGAGCAGTACTTC. Its protein product is CASLRGRETYEQYF. V gene TRBV2 combines with J gene TRBJ2-7; TRBD2 is a possible D gene (5 bases). V was clipped by 8 bases and J by 4 bases, with 18 bases between them. The CDR3 covers 14 residues. Germline CDR1 is SNHLY and CDR2 is FYNNEI. The whole variable domain, remainder taken from reference TRBV2 and TRBJ2-7, is EPEVTQTPSHQVTQMGQEVILRCVPISNHLYFYWYRQILGQKVEFLVSFYNNEISEKSEIFDDQFSVERPDGSNFTLKIRSTKLEDSAMYFCASLRGRETYEQYFGPGTRLTVT.